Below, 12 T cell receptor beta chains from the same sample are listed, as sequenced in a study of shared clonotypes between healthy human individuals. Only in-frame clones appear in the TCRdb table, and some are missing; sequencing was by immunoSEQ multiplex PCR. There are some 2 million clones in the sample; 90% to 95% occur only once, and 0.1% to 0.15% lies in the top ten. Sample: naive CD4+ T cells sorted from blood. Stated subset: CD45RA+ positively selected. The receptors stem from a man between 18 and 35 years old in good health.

Here the CDR3 DNA reads TGCGCCAGCAGCCCCCAGTTGGCGGCCTCCTACAATGAGCAGTTCTTC. Amino acids: CASSPQLAASYNEQFF. This chain links TRBV5-1 with TRBJ2-1; D is unclear. CDR3 size: 16 residues. V shed 4 bases and J shed 0 bases, with 14 bases lying between them. Germline V gives CDR1 SGHRS, CDR2 YFSETQ.

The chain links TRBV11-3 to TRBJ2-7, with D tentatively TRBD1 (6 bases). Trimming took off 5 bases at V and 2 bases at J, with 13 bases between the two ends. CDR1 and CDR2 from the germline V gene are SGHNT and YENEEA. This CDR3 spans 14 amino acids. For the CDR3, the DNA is TGTGCCAGCAGCGGACACAGGGTCCCCTACGAGCAGTACTTC. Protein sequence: CASSGHRVPYEQYF.

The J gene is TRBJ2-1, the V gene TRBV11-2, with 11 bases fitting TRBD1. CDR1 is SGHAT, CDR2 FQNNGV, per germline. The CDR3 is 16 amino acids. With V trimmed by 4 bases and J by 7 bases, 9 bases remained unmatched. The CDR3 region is CASSSFRTGGVNEQFF. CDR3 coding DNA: TGTGCCAGCAGCTCCTTTAGGACAGGGGGCGTTAATGAGCAGTTCTTC.

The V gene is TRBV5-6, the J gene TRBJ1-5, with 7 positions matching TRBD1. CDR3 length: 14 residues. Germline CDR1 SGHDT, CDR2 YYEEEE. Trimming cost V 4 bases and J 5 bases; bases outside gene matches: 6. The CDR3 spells CASSSNRGDQPQHF. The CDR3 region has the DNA TGTGCCAGCAGCAGCAACAGGGGAGATCAGCCCCAGCATTTT.

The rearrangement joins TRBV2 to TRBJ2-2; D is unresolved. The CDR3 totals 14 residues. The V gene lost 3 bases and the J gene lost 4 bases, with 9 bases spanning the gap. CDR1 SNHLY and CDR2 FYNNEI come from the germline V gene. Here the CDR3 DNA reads TGTGCCAGCAGTGAGACGCCTTTCACCGGGGAGCTGTTTTTT. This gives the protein CASSETPFTGELFF.

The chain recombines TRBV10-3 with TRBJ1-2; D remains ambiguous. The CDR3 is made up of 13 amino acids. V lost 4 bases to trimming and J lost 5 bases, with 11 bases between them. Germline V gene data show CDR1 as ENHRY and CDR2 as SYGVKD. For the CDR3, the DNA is TGTGCCATCAGTGCGGACGGCCCGTATGGCTACACCTTC. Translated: CAISADGPYGYTF.

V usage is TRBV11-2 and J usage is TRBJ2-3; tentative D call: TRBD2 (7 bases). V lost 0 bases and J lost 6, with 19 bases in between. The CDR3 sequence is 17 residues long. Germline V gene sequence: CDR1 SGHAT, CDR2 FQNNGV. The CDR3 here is CASSLDLGGPGRDTQYF. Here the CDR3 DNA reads TGTGCCAGCAGCTTAGATTTGGGGGGGCCCGGCCGGGATACGCAGTATTTT.

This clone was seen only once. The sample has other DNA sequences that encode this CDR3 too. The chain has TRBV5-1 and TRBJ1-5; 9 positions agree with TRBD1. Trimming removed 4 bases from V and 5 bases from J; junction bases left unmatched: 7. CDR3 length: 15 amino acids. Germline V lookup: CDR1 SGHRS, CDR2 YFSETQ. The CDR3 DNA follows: TGCGCCAGCAGCCCCTCGACAGGGGGGGATCAGCCCCAGCATTTT. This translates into CASSPSTGGDQPQHF. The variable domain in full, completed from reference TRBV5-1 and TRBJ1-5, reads KAGVTQTPRYLIKTRGQQVTLSCSPISGHRSVSWYQQTPGQGLQFLFEYFSETQRNKGNFPGRFSGRQFSNSRSEMNVSTLELGDSALYLCASSPSTGGDQPQHFGDGTRLSIL.

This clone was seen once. The CDR3, as DNA: TGTGCCAGCAGTTTTACCGGGACAGTATTGGAGACCCAGTACTTC. Protein sequence: CASSFTGTVLETQYF. The chain links TRBV28 to TRBJ2-5; 7 bases fit TRBD1. With 3 bases clipped from V and 5 bases from J, the junction kept 9 bases outside the gene matches. The CDR3 loop spans 15 amino acids. The germline gives CDR1 MDHEN, CDR2 SYDVKM.

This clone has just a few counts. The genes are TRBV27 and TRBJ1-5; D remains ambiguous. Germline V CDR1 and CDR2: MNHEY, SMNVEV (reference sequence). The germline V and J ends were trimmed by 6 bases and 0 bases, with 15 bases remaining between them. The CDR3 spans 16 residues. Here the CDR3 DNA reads TGTGCCAGCAGCCCACTGTCCGGGAATAGCAATCAGCCCCAGCATTTT. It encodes CASSPLSGNSNQPQHF.

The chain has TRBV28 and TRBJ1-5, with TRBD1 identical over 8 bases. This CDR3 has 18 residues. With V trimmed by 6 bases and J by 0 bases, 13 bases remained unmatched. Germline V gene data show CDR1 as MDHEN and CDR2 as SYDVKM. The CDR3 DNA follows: TGTGCCAGCAGCCCCGGACAGGGATTGGCCCCTAGCAATCAGCCCCAGCATTTT. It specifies CASSPGQGLAPSNQPQHF.

The CDR3 is CASRPIGGGGVSRGELFF. The DNA of the CDR3 is TGTGCCAGCCGCCCCATCGGAGGGGGAGGGGTATCTCGCGGGGAGCTGTTTTTT. The gene calls are TRBV7-9 and TRBJ2-2, with D possibly TRBD2 on 7 matching bases. From germline, CDR1 is SEHNR and CDR2 FQNEAQ (reference sequence). This CDR3 is 18 amino acids long. Trimming cost V 8 bases and J 7 bases, with 29 bases left between them.